This T cell receptor beta chain was recorded in a study of human T cells and chemical hapten exposure. Across the study: TCR yield per sample varied, mainly due to pooled library volumes.

Documented time point: healthy volunteer bleed at 6 weeks. Total RNA was isolated from whole blood that had not been fractionated. The library tagged individual cDNA molecules with unique molecular identifiers. Authors' data handling: The number of TCRs in each sample had a median of approximately 95,000 and spanned about 23,224 to 700,000. A single record per CDR3 protein comes from TCRdb applying MiXCR to the RACE reads. These V and J calls derive from TCRdb rather than the authors' analysis. The sample records some 78,000 distinct CDR3 sequences, around 8.7% being singletons. General study findings and limits: With regard to DPC sensitization, TCRs above 1 in 1000 frequency did not change.

This clonotype was seen a few times. The target antigen is unknown. The sample comprised whole blood. This sequence was found in a male donor in good health. Some clones in this sample may be carry-over from other donors' samples.

CDR3 nucleotide sequence: TGTGCCAGCAGTTTTTATATCGGGAGTACTTTCTTT. Amino acid sequence: CASSFYIGSTFF. The chain employs TRBV12-3 or TRBV12-4 and TRBJ1-1; D not resolved. The CDR3 sequence is 12 residues long. Trimming removed 3 bases from V and 12 bases from J, with 14 bases in between.